The present entry profiles one T cell receptor (beta chain) with its context. Its antigen remains unknown. This record belongs to a study of a mutant IDH1 vaccine in newly diagnosed glioma. Study-level information: Vaccinations were initiated 4-6 weeks following radiotherapy alone, or were given together with temozolomide cycles. Therapy received beforehand was radiotherapy, temozolomide, or both, with most patients given both.

This table comes from immunoSEQ multiplex PCR, and its TCRdb copy is limited to in-frame clones, with some not included. The sample consists of about 41,000 clones, more than 60% of them appearing once. Germline V gene data show CDR1 as ENHRY and CDR2 as SYGVKD. The CDR3 sequence is 16 residues long. V lost 4 bases to trimming and J lost 0 bases, with 12 bases between them. Indicated time point: week 23, last vaccination. With topical imiquimod, each dose of the vaccine consisted of 300 ug of mutant IDH1 20-mer peptide. The sequenced sample was PBMCs, obtained from a glioma patient whose treatment included an IDH1 peptide vaccine. This rearrangement joins TRBV10-3 to TRBJ2-2; D gene ambiguous. The source is a middle-aged woman with glioma. Some clones in this sample may be carry-over from other donors' samples. The CDR3: CAISASGGANTGELFF. The CDR3 coding sequence is TGTGCCATCAGTGCCTCGGGCGGCGCGAACACCGGGGAGCTGTTTTTT.